Below are 19 T cell receptor beta chains sequenced from a single sample in a study of graft-versus-host responses after intestinal transplantation (dated by TCRdb to 2020 to 2022). Explained via the paper, the time point label denotes: cells obtained before transplantation from donor or recipient. Library preparation employed the immunoSEQ multiplex PCR assay. TCRdb holds this immuneACCESS table with in-frame rearrangements only. Some clones are missing; in checked studies, unresolved V genes explain under half, and the rest has no known cause. The sample table holds tens of thousands of clones, of which about nine tenths were seen once. Jointly, the top ten make up under 6.5% of the sample. These TCRs' antigens remain unknown. The specimen was unstimulated CD8+ T cells sorted from spleen or lymph node cells, collected before intestinal transplant. Every receptor here comes from a human donor who received an intestinal transplant.

The V call is TRBV30, the J call TRBJ2-2; no reliable D call. V dropped 2 bases and J dropped 4 bases, with 5 bases sitting between them. The CDR3 has 12 residues. The germline CDR1 and CDR2 sequences are GTSNPN and SVGIG (reference sequence). The DNA of the CDR3 is TGTGCCTGGAGTTCCGTCACCGGGGAGCTGTTTTTT. It yields the protein CAWSSVTGELFF.

The chain recombines TRBV2 with TRBJ2-2; 7 nucleotides match TRBD1. Germline CDR1 and CDR2: SNHLY and FYNNEI. The CDR3 has 16 amino acids. Unmatched junction bases numbered 7, after V lost 5 bases and J lost 1 base. CDR3 region: CASSQAGTVNTGELFF. In DNA, the CDR3 is TGTGCCAGCAGTCAGGCCGGGACAGTGAACACCGGGGAGCTGTTTTTT.

The V and J genes are TRBV27 and TRBJ2-7, with 7 bases lining up with TRBD1. Germline V lookup: CDR1 MNHEY, CDR2 SMNVEV (reference sequence). The J segment lost 2 bases and the V segment lost 5 bases, leaving 6 bases of the junction unmatched. There are 14 residues in the CDR3. The CDR3 coding sequence is TGTGCCAGCAGTACCGTCCAGGGGGCCTACGAGCAGTACTTC. Translating it yields CASSTVQGAYEQYF.

This rearrangement joins TRBV19 to TRBJ2-3, with D maybe TRBD2 (5 bases). The length of the CDR3 is 16 residues. With 5 bases removed from V and 4 bases from J, the gap between germline ends came to 19 bases. Germline CDR1 LNHDA, CDR2 SQIVND (reference sequence). In nucleotides, the CDR3 is TGTGCCAGTAGTGACCGGGAAGGGTTAAATTCAGATACGCAGTATTTT. Amino acid sequence: CASSDREGLNSDTQYF.

V is TRBV13 and J is TRBJ2-1; 9 nucleotides line up with TRBD1. V was clipped by 1 base and J by 9 bases; unmatched bases: 7. Per germline, CDR1 PRHDT and CDR2 FYEKMQ (reference sequence). The CDR3 totals 15 residues. This chain's CDR3 is CASSLEGQGFVEQFF. CDR3 sequence (DNA): TGTGCCAGCAGCTTAGAGGGACAGGGTTTCGTTGAGCAGTTCTTC.

The chain employs TRBV29-1 and TRBJ2-2, with 14 bases identical to TRBD2. Losses at the gene ends were 5 bases for V and 4 bases for J; bases not matched to a gene: 6. The CDR3 runs to 16 residues. In germline, CDR1 is SQVTM, CDR2 ANQGSEA. CDR3 amino acids: CSVRLAGGPGTGELFF. DNA for the CDR3: TGCAGCGTTCGACTAGCGGGAGGGCCGGGCACCGGGGAGCTGTTTTTT.

The chain recombines TRBV13 with TRBJ2-1; 8 positions match TRBD2. Germline-derived CDR1 and CDR2 are PRHDT and FYEKMQ (reference sequence). V dropped 5 bases and J dropped 0; count of bases not matched to a gene: 3. This CDR3 spans 15 amino acids. CDR3 amino acids: CASSATSGSYNEQFF. The CDR3 nucleotides read TGTGCCAGCAGCGCTACTAGCGGCTCCTACAATGAGCAGTTCTTC.

This rearrangement joins TRBV11-2 to TRBJ1-4; maybe TRBD1 (6 bases). Germline CDR1 SGHAT, CDR2 FQNNGV. The CDR3 has 14 amino acids. Trimming cost V 3 bases and J 6 bases, with 11 bases left between them. CDR3 in amino acids: CASSLGQRDEKLFF. The CDR3 DNA follows: TGTGCCAGCAGCTTGGGACAACGTGATGAAAAACTGTTTTTT.

The rearrangement links TRBV6-5 to TRBJ2-1; TRBD2 matches 9 bases. Germline CDR1 reads MNHEY; CDR2 reads SVGAGI. The CDR3 sequence is 15 residues long. V was clipped by 6 bases and J by 5 bases; unmatched bases: 8. The CDR3, as DNA: TGTGCCAGCAGCCCTAGCGGGACTCCGCACAATGAGCAGTTCTTC. Encoded protein: CASSPSGTPHNEQFF.

The CDR3 DNA sequence: TGTGCCAGCAGCTTGTGGTACGGAAACGAGCAGTACTTC. This encodes CASSLWYGNEQYF. The chain recombines TRBV5-5 with TRBJ2-7; D is uncertain. Trimming took 1 base from V and 5 from J, leaving 10 bases between them. Germline assignment: CDR1 SGHKS and CDR2 YYEKEE (reference sequence). This CDR3 contains 13 residues.

This chain uses TRBV15 with TRBJ2-7, with TRBD1 matching 11 bases. Germline V lookup: CDR1 LNHNV, CDR2 YYDKDF (reference sequence). This CDR3 region has 14 residues. Germline trimming cut 3 bases from V and 4 bases from J; bases unmatched to any gene: 2. The CDR3 loop is CATSRDRGLYEQYF. As DNA, the CDR3 is TGTGCCACCAGCAGGGACAGGGGGCTTTACGAGCAGTACTTC.

CDR3 sequence: CASRSDTETSTDTQYF. CDR3 nucleotides: TGCGCCAGCAGGTCGGACACCGAAACAAGCACAGATACGCAGTATTTT. The chain combines TRBV5-1 with TRBJ2-3, with D perhaps TRBD1 (5 bases). There are 16 residues in the CDR3. V dropped 5 bases and J dropped 0 bases, with 16 bases sitting between them. Germline loops: CDR1 SGHRS, CDR2 YFSETQ. Drawing the rest from reference TRBV5-1 and TRBJ2-3, the complete variable domain is KAGVTQTPRYLIKTRGQQVTLSCSPISGHRSVSWYQQTPGQGLQFLFEYFSETQRNKGNFPGRFSGRQFSNSRSEMNVSTLELGDSALYLCASRSDTETSTDTQYFGPGTRLTVL.

V and J are TRBV28 and TRBJ1-5; 11 bases fit TRBD1. Unmatched junction bases numbered 9, after V lost 5 bases and J lost 3 bases. CDR1 and CDR2 (germline): MDHEN, SYDVKM. There are 17 residues in the CDR3. The CDR3 nucleotides read TGTGCCAGCAGTCGCCCGGGGACAGGGGGTTTCAATCAGCCCCAGCATTTT. Translated, it gives CASSRPGTGGFNQPQHF.

The chain employs TRBV19 and TRBJ2-7; D uncertain. This CDR3 comprises 12 residues. Trimming shortened V by 7 bases and J by 2 bases, and 9 bases separated the two germline ends. Germline values: CDR1 LNHDA, CDR2 SQIVND (reference sequence). CDR3 DNA sequence: TGTGCCAGTAAGGGAAATACCTACGAGCAGTACTTC. Protein product: CASKGNTYEQYF.

The chain joins TRBV6-6 to TRBJ1-2; 7 nucleotides line up with TRBD1. V lost 3 bases and J lost 3; bases outside the gene matches: 7. Germline CDR1 is MNHNY and CDR2 is SVGAGI (reference sequence). The CDR3 extends over 15 amino acids. CDR3: CASSYRGGADYGYTF. The CDR3 nucleotides are TGTGCCAGCAGTTATCGAGGGGGCGCGGACTATGGCTACACCTTC.

The chain has TRBV2 and TRBJ2-1; D is ambiguous. This CDR3 contains 15 residues. Germline lookup yields CDR1 SNHLY and CDR2 FYNNEI. The V and J ends lost 2 bases and 5 bases respectively, with 13 bases between them. CDR3 sequence (DNA): TGTGCCAGCAGTGAACTCAAGGGTAGGCACAATGAGCAGTTCTTC. It codes for CASSELKGRHNEQFF.

By its share, this clone is medium-sized. This chain uses TRBV4-2 with TRBJ2-5; TRBD2 matches 12 bases. The CDR3 has 16 amino acids. Per the germline V gene, CDR1 is LGHNA and CDR2 is YNFKEQ. The V gene end was trimmed by 1 base and the J gene end by 5 bases; junction bases not matched to a gene: 5. The CDR3 loop is CASSQGSSGGAETQYF. CDR3 bases: TGTGCCAGCAGCCAAGGATCTAGCGGGGGGGCGGAGACCCAGTACTTC.

This CDR3 reads CASNHGGGDTEAFF. The CDR3 DNA is TGTGCCAGCAATCACGGAGGGGGGGACACTGAAGCTTTCTTT. The rearrangement uses TRBV2 and TRBJ1-1; TRBD1 might be the D (6 bases). The germline V and J ends were trimmed by 7 bases and 3 bases, with 15 bases remaining between them. The CDR3 extends over 14 amino acids. Looked up from germline, CDR1 is SNHLY and CDR2 is FYNNEI.

This chain links TRBV6-5 with TRBJ2-7; tentatively, D is TRBD2 (6 bases). The germline V gene has CDR1 MNHEY and CDR2 SVGAGI. Deletions cut 6 bases from V and 10 bases from J, with 16 bases between. The CDR3 spans 12 residues. CDR3 region: CASSRGPEGQYF. CDR3 nucleotides: TGTGCCAGCAGCCGAGGACCGGAGGGACAGTACTTC.